This T cell receptor (beta chain) derives from a study of shared clonotypes between healthy human individuals. Study-wide points: Among the subsets, naive ones generally showed larger estimated richness than memory ones. The sharing of 4% to 5.5% of naive CD4 clonotypes was seen across a handful of donors. Rarefaction curves obtained for sorted subsets showed sequencing incomplete despite large depth.

The data were produced by immunoSEQ multiplex PCR, yet TCRdb's version contains in-frame clones alone and is incomplete. This table holds hundreds of thousands of clones, 85% to 95% found once. A word on this clone: Antigen unknown.

Naive CD8 cells lacked CD45RO, underwent positive selection for CCR7 and left out terminally differentiated effector memory CD45RA+ cells. Every contributor of samples was a Caucasian grown-up residing in Nashville, Tennessee. The CDR3 is 17 amino acids. Trimming removed 6 bases at V and 0 bases at J, with 18 bases between. CDR1 is PRHDT and CDR2 is FYEKMQ in the germline V gene (reference sequence). This receptor was taken from a woman aged 30 to 39 in good health. The sequenced sample consisted of naive CD8+ T cells sorted from blood. This sequence joins TRBV13 and TRBJ2-1, with D perhaps TRBD1 or TRBD2 (5 bases each). The CDR3 coding sequence is TGTGCCAGCAGACCCGAGACCGGGGCGAGCTCCTACAATGAGCAGTTCTTC. Translated, it gives CASRPETGASSYNEQFF.